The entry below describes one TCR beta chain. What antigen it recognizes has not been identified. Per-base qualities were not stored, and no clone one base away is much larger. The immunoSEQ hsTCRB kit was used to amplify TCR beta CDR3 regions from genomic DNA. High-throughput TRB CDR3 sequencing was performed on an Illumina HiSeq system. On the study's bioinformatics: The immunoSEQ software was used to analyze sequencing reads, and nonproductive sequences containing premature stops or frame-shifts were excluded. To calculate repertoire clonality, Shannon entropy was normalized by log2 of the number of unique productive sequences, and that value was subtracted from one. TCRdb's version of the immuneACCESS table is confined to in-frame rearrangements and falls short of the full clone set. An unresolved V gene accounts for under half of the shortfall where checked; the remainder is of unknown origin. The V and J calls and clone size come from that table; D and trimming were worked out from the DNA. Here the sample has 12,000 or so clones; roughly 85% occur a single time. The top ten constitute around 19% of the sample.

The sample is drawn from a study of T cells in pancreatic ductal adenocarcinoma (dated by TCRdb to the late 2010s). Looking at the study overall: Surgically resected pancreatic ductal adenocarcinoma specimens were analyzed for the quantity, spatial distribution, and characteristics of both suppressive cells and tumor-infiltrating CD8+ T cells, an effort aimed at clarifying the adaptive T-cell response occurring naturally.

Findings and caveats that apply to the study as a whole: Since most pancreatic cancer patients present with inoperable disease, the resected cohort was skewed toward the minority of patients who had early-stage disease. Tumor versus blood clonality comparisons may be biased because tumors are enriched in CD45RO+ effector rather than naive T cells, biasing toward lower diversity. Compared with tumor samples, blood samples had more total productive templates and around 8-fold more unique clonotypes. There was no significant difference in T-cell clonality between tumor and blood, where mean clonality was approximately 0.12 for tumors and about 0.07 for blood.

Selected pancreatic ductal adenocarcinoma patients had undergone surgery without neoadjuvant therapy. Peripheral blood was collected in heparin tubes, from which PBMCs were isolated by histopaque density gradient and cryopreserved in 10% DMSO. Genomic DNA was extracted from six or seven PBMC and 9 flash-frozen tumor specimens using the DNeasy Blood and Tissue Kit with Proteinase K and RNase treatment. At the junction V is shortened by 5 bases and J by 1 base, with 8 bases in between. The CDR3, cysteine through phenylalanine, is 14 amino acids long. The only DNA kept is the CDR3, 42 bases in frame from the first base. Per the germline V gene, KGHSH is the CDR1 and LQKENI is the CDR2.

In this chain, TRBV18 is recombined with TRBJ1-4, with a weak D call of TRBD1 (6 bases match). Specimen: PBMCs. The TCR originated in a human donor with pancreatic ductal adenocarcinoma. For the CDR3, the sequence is CASSAQGTNEKLFF. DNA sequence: TGTGCCAGCTCAGCACAGGGAACTAATGAAAAACTGTTTTTT.